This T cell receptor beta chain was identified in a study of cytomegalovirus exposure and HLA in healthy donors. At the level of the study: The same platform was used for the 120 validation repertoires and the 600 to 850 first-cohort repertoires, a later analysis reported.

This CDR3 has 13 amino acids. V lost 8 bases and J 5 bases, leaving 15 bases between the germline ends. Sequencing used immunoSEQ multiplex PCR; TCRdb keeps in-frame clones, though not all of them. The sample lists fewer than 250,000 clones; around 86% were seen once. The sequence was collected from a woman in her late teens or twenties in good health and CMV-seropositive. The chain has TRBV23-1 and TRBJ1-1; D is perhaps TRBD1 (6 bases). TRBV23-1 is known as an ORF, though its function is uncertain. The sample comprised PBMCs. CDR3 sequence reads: CASGVVGGTEAFF. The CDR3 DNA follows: TGCGCCAGCGGAGTAGTAGGGGGTACTGAAGCTTTCTTT.